This T cell receptor beta chain derives from a study of early T cells in non-severe SARS-CoV-2 infection. The overall study: Chains were not paired, and sequencing was done on bulk RNA from unsorted whole blood. General observations from the study: The VDJdb matching leaned toward anti-spike CD8 responses and overlooked private and CD4 specificities.

Individual cDNA molecules received unique molecular identifiers during library preparation. From the 5' RACE reads, TCRdb called clonotypes with MiXCR, one entry per CDR3 protein. The table shows about 81,000 distinct CDR3 sequences, with about 14% occurring only once. This clonotype showed up just a few times. Its antigen remains unknown. V dropped 4 bases and J dropped 1 base, with 19 bases sitting between them. This CDR3 contains 17 residues. Per the germline V gene, CDR1 is SGHRS and CDR2 is YFSETQ. Sequencing used whole blood. The clonotype comes from an adult who was a healthcare worker with PCR-confirmed SARS-CoV-2 infection or an uninfected control (not recorded which). This chain joins TRBV5-1 and TRBJ2-3, with D perhaps TRBD1 (5 bases). The CDR3 sequence is CASSLMVSGQGTDTQYF. The CDR3 DNA is TGCGCCAGCAGCCTTATGGTATCAGGGCAAGGCACAGATACGCAGTATTTT.